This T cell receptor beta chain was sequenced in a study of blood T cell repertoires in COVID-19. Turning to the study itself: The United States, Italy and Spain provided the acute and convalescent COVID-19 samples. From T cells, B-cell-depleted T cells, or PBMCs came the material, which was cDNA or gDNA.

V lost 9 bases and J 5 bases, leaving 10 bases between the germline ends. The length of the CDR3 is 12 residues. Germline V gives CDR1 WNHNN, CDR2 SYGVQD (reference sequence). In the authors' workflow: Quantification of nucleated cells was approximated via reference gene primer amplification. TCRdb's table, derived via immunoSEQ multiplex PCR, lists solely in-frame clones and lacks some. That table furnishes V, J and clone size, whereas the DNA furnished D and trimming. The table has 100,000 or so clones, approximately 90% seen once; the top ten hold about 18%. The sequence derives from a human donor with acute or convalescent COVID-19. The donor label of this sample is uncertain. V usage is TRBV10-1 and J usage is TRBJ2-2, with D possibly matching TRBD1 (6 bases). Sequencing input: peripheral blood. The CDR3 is CARHRETGELFF. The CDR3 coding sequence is TGCGCCAGACACAGGGAGACCGGGGAGCTGTTTTTT.